These 25 T cell receptor beta chains came from one sample sequenced in a study of spatial heterogeneity in lung cancer. Each CDR3 protein is one row after TCRdb ran MiXCR on the 5' RACE reads. Of 6,100 or so distinct CDR3 sequences listed, 6.5% to 7% were seen once; the top ten hold 12%. Study-level results: Tumor mutation counts were tracked by expanded intratumoral alpha and beta TCR counts.

No antigens are known for them. Noted time point: sample taken at primary tumor resection. Sequencing was performed on lung tumor tissue, taken at surgery. The source of these receptors is a male donor with early-stage non-small cell lung cancer.

This clonotype rates as medium-sized. The V call is TRBV11-2, the J call TRBJ2-4; 8 bases fit TRBD2. Germline V lookup: CDR1 SGHAT, CDR2 FQNNGV. Losses at the gene ends were 5 bases for V and 1 base for J; bases not matched to a gene: 4. This CDR3 region has 15 residues. Written as DNA, the CDR3 is TGTGCCAGCAGCCCCACGGGGGGGGCCAAAAACATTCAGTACTTC. Protein product: CASSPTGGAKNIQYF.

The chain carries TRBV19 and TRBJ2-1; TRBD2 agrees at 10 bases. V lost 7 bases, J lost 4 bases, and 7 bases stayed unmatched. The CDR3 length is 15 residues. Germline V lookup: CDR1 LNHDA, CDR2 SQIVND (reference sequence). The DNA of the CDR3 is TGTGCCAGTAAAGCGGAAGCGGGAGGGTACAATGAGCAGTTCTTC. This translates into CASKAEAGGYNEQFF.

This chain connects TRBV20-1 to TRBJ2-7; D not resolved. The germline V gene has CDR1 DFQATT and CDR2 SNEGSKA (reference sequence). Between the trimmed V and J ends, which lost 0 bases and 3 bases, there was a span of 21 bases. The CDR3 is made up of 17 amino acids. The CDR3 loop reads CSARDDPHLGSHYEQYF. The CDR3 DNA is TGCAGTGCTAGAGATGATCCGCACCTTGGTTCTCACTACGAGCAGTACTTC.

This clonotype is judged medium-sized. The chain employs TRBV9 and TRBJ2-2; D gene ambiguous. The germline V and J ends were trimmed by 0 bases and 4 bases, with 13 bases remaining between them. Per the germline V gene, CDR1 is SGDLS and CDR2 is YYNGEE. The CDR3 is made up of 16 amino acids. The CDR3 DNA is TGTGCCAGCAGCGTAGGGCCTCTCAAAACCACCGGGGAGCTGTTTTTT. It codes for CASSVGPLKTTGELFF.

In its sample, this clonotype is medium-sized (0.01 to 0.1%). The CDR3 region is CASSADRGRDTEAFF. CDR3 nucleotides: TGTGCCAGCAGCGCGGACAGGGGGCGGGATACTGAAGCTTTCTTT. The chain recombines TRBV2 with TRBJ1-1, with 11 bases lining up with TRBD1. Per germline, CDR1 SNHLY and CDR2 FYNNEI. The CDR3 totals 15 residues. The J segment lost 5 bases and the V segment lost 6 bases, leaving 8 bases of the junction unmatched.

The table lists this clonotype with many counts. The V gene is TRBV5-6, the J gene TRBJ1-2; no clear D. The length of the CDR3 is 13 residues. Between the trimmed V and J ends, which lost 0 bases and 7 bases, there was a span of 10 bases. Germline-derived CDR1 and CDR2 are SGHDT and YYEEEE. The CDR3 nucleotides are TGTGCCAGCAGCTTGGAAGGGTTTCTTGGCTACACCTTC. Its translation is CASSLEGFLGYTF.

Ten or more counts support this clonotype. The chain combines TRBV28 with TRBJ2-1; 7 bases map to TRBD1. Germline assignment: CDR1 MDHEN and CDR2 SYDVKM. The CDR3 runs to 13 residues. V shed 7 bases and J 8 bases; nucleotides not matched to a gene: 8. The DNA of the CDR3 is TGTGCCAGCAAAGGGGGCTTCCCGGATGAGCAGTTCTTC. This sequence encodes CASKGGFPDEQFF.

This clonotype rates as medium-sized. The chain carries TRBV6-1 and TRBJ2-7, with 11 bases identical to TRBD1. V lost 5 bases, J lost 6 bases, and 6 bases stayed unmatched. Germline-derived CDR1 and CDR2 are MNHNS and SASEGT. CDR3 size: 14 residues. CDR3: CASSTGQGAGEQYF. CDR3 DNA: TGTGCCAGCAGTACCGGACAGGGGGCGGGCGAGCAGTACTTC.

By frequency in the sample, this clonotype is medium-sized. This chain connects TRBV11-2 to TRBJ2-1, with 7 bases aligning to TRBD2. CDR1 is SGHAT and CDR2 is FQNNGV in the germline V gene. CDR3 length equals 15 residues. V was clipped by 2 bases and J by 7 bases; unmatched bases: 8. CDR3 nucleotide sequence: TGTGCCAGCAGCTTATTAGACGGCGGGAGAAATGAGCAGTTCTTC. Protein product: CASSLLDGGRNEQFF. Supplemented by reference TRBV11-2 and TRBJ2-1, the full variable domain reads EAGVAQSPRYKIIEKRQSVAFWCNPISGHATLYWYQQILGQGPKLLIQFQNNGVVDDSQLPKDRFSAERLKGVDSTLKIQPAKLEDSAVYLCASSLLDGGRNEQFFGPGTRLTVL.

This clonotype has just a few counts. In nucleotides, the CDR3 is TGTGCCTCCCCCGTTGAGGGGAGGAATTCACCCCTCCACTTT. Its protein is CASPVEGRNSPLHF. The chain has TRBV30 and TRBJ1-6, with D possibly TRBD1 on 5 matching bases. The CDR3 has 14 amino acids. Looked up from germline, CDR1 is GTSNPN and CDR2 is SVGIG (reference sequence). V was trimmed by 7 bases and J by 7 bases, leaving 17 bases between them.

This clonotype ranks as medium-sized. The chain has TRBV27 and TRBJ2-1; TRBD2 is a possible D gene (7 bases). The CDR3 runs to 16 residues. V was shortened by 0 bases and J by 7 bases, with 16 bases between the two germline ends. CDR1 is MNHEY and CDR2 is SMNVEV in the germline V gene (reference sequence). The CDR3 here is CASSLSRGGRENEQFF. Written as DNA, the CDR3 is TGTGCCAGCAGTTTATCAAGGGGGGGCCGGGAAAATGAGCAGTTCTTC.

This clonotype came up many times. The V and J genes are TRBV12-3 or TRBV12-4 and TRBJ2-3; TRBD2 is a possible D gene (6 bases). V gave up 2 bases and J gave up 2 bases, with 11 bases separating them. CDR3 length: 15 residues. The CDR3 loop reads CASSLSGGSTDTQYF. The CDR3 region has the DNA TGTGCCAGCAGTTTAAGTGGGGGGTCCACAGATACGCAGTATTTT.

By share, this clonotype counts as medium-sized. The gene calls are TRBV6-2 or TRBV6-3 and TRBJ2-7; D gene unclear. Germline V gene sequence: CDR1 MNHEY, CDR2 SVGEGT. The CDR3 consists of 11 residues. Trimming pared 7 bases from V and 5 bases from J, leaving 9 bases between. The CDR3 sequence is CASTQTHEQYF. The CDR3 region has the DNA TGTGCCAGCACCCAAACCCACGAGCAGTACTTC.

This clonotype occurred a few times. The chain has TRBV4-3 and TRBJ2-3; D not resolved. The CDR3 runs 15 residues. Germline CDR1 and CDR2: LGHNA and YSLEER. Trimming stripped 0 bases from V and 2 bases from J, with 9 bases between. The CDR3 region is CASSQDPGFTDTQYF. CDR3 coding DNA: TGCGCCAGCAGCCAAGATCCAGGTTTCACAGATACGCAGTATTTT.

This clonotype occurred many times. This rearrangement joins TRBV4-3 to TRBJ1-1; a weak D match, TRBD1 (5 bases). In germline, CDR1 is LGHNA, CDR2 YSLEER. Trimming removed 2 bases at V and 0 bases at J, with 7 bases between. The CDR3 length is 14 residues. Written as DNA, the CDR3 is TGCGCCAGCAGCCAACAGGGATTGAACACTGAAGCTTTCTTT. Translating it yields CASSQQGLNTEAFF.

At least ten counts were recorded for this clonotype. The chain links TRBV20-1 to TRBJ1-4, with D possibly matching TRBD1 (5 bases). V dropped 5 bases and J dropped 7 bases, with 20 bases sitting between them. There are 15 residues in the CDR3. Germline loops: CDR1 DFQATT, CDR2 SNEGSKA (reference sequence). The CDR3 protein is CSAQDGEGAGEKLFF. CDR3 in DNA: TGCAGTGCTCAGGACGGGGAAGGGGCCGGTGAAAAACTGTTTTTT.

By sample share, this clonotype is medium-sized. The chain is built from TRBV27 and TRBJ2-5; TRBD2 matches at 9 bases. The CDR3 is 16 residues long. CDR1 MNHEY and CDR2 SMNVEV come from the germline V gene (reference sequence). V gave up 5 bases and J gave up 5 bases; unmatched junction bases: 12. The CDR3 bases are TGTGCCAGCAGTCCCAGGCCGCGGGGGGGCCCGGAGACCCAGTACTTC. It specifies CASSPRPRGGPETQYF.

This clonotype was seen a handful of times. Compared with germline, one end of the junction differs, possibly owing to a read error. The gene calls are TRBV27 and TRBJ1-2; no clear D. Germline V lookup: CDR1 MNHEY, CDR2 SMNVEV (reference sequence). The CDR3 covers 9 residues. The CDR3, as DNA: TGTGGCAGCCCTTATGGCTACACCTTC. This sequence encodes CGSPYGYTF.

This clonotype came up many times. This chain uses TRBV7-9 with TRBJ2-5; D is perhaps TRBD2 (5 bases). The CDR3 covers 14 residues. Germline CDR1 and CDR2: SEHNR and FQNEAQ (reference sequence). The V end was cut by 0 bases, the J end by 5 bases, with 10 bases between. The CDR3 DNA follows: TGTGCCAGCAGCTTAGCGGGAGCTATCGAGACCCAGTACTTC. Its protein is CASSLAGAIETQYF.

This clonotype appeared many times. This chain links TRBV28 with TRBJ2-7; 11 bases are a match to TRBD2. In germline, CDR1 is MDHEN, CDR2 SYDVKM. The CDR3 loop spans 20 amino acids. Germline trimming cut 2 bases from V and 0 bases from J; bases unmatched to any gene: 15. The CDR3 DNA reads as TGTGCCAGCAGTTTACCCTTCCCGGGACTAGCGGACTTGCCCTCCTACGAGCAGTACTTC. Encoded protein: CASSLPFPGLADLPSYEQYF.

With respect to this clonotype: One base away lies a much larger clone, so this may be a sequencing read error. This chain connects TRBV7-8 to TRBJ2-7; 8 bases match TRBD2. Germline V gene lookup returns CDR1 SGHVS and CDR2 FQNEAQ. The CDR3 sequence is 14 residues long. The CDR3 DNA is TGTGCCAGCAGGGAGCGGGGGCCTTACTACGGGCAGTACTTC. It specifies CASRERGPYYGQYF.

This clonotype is medium-sized within its sample. The J gene is TRBJ2-2, the V gene TRBV15; D gene unclear. CDR3 length equals 15 residues. The germline V gene encodes CDR1 LNHNV and CDR2 YYDKDF (reference sequence). V was trimmed by 5 bases and J by 4 bases, leaving 14 bases between them. CDR3 loop: CATSPRLGVTGELFF. The CDR3 DNA is TGTGCCACCAGCCCCCGCCTAGGTGTCACCGGGGAGCTGTTTTTT.

This clonotype was counted many times. The chain joins TRBV28 to TRBJ1-5; a possible D gene is TRBD1 (6 bases). The CDR3 runs 13 residues. Germline lookup yields CDR1 MDHEN and CDR2 SYDVKM. Trimming took 5 bases from V and 9 from J, leaving 14 bases between them. The CDR3 here is CASSRAQGRPQHF. In nucleotides, the CDR3 is TGTGCCAGCAGTCGCGCTCAGGGGAGGCCCCAGCATTTT.

The table lists this clonotype with many counts. The rearrangement uses TRBV6-2 or TRBV6-3 and TRBJ2-3; D perhaps matches TRBD2 (5 bases). Trimming cost V 4 bases and J 7 bases, with 15 bases left between them. CDR1 is MNHEY, CDR2 SVGEGT, per germline. The CDR3 runs 14 residues. DNA of the CDR3: TGTGCCAGCAGTTTTCGGAGGATGGAAAATACGCAGTATTTT. It codes for CASSFRRMENTQYF.

This clonotype ranks as medium-sized. The chain uses TRBV7-9 and TRBJ2-1, with D hard to call. The CDR3 runs to 14 residues. The germline V gene encodes CDR1 SEHNR and CDR2 FQNEAQ (reference sequence). The V end was cut by 5 bases, the J end by 5 bases, with 13 bases between. The CDR3 sequence is CASSHEAHDNEQFF. In DNA, the CDR3 is TGTGCCAGCAGCCACGAAGCCCACGACAATGAGCAGTTCTTC.